One sample yielded the 15 T cell receptor beta chains listed below, sequenced in a study of blood T cell repertoires in COVID-19. The protocol was immunoSEQ multiplex PCR, while the TCRdb copy is restricted to in-frame clones and leaves out a portion. The sample holds 190,000 or so clones, over 70% seen once. Sequenced input: peripheral blood. The receptor source for this set is a man aged 45-65 years with active or convalescent COVID-19.

V and J are TRBV2 and TRBJ1-4; D ambiguous. Trimming cost V 3 bases and J 7 bases, with 12 bases left between them. Germline assignment: CDR1 SNHLY and CDR2 FYNNEI. The CDR3 extends over 14 amino acids. The DNA for the CDR3 is TGTGCCAGCAGTGAGAGTTCGGGGAGTGAAAAACTGTTTTTT. It codes for CASSESSGSEKLFF.

The chain couples TRBV9 to TRBJ2-7; D call uncertain. V was clipped by 4 bases and J by 3 bases, with 17 bases between them. CDR1 is SGDLS, CDR2 YYNGEE, per germline. This CDR3 spans 15 amino acids. The CDR3 loop reads CASSTPRAVFYEQYF. The DNA of the CDR3 is TGTGCCAGCAGCACTCCCCGCGCGGTGTTCTACGAGCAGTACTTC.

The rearrangement joins TRBV9 to TRBJ1-3, with D tentatively TRBD1 (5 bases). This CDR3 comprises 15 residues. Trimming took off 4 bases at V and 0 bases at J, with 11 bases between the two ends. CDR1 and CDR2 (germline): SGDLS, YYNGEE. CDR3: CASSPRQRSGNTIYF. Written as DNA, the CDR3 is TGTGCCAGCAGCCCACGACAGCGCTCTGGAAACACCATATATTTT.

The V and J genes are TRBV30 and TRBJ2-3, with 13 bases aligning to TRBD2. Trimming removed 5 bases from V and 5 bases from J; junction bases left unmatched: 7. Germline-derived CDR1 and CDR2 are GTSNPN and SVGIG (reference sequence). The CDR3 covers 15 residues. CDR3 protein: CAWGGLAGVGDTQYF. CDR3 nucleotide sequence: TGTGCCTGGGGAGGACTAGCGGGAGTGGGAGATACGCAGTATTTT.

The chain employs TRBV7-2 and TRBJ2-1; tentative D call: TRBD2 (5 bases). Looked up from germline, CDR1 is SGHTA and CDR2 is FQGNSA. This CDR3 is built from 15 residues. Trimming removed 3 bases at V and 0 bases at J, with 9 bases between. DNA for the CDR3: TGTGCCAGCAGCTTGGTCAGCGGCTCCTACAATGAGCAGTTCTTC. This encodes CASSLVSGSYNEQFF.

In the case of this clone: The sample holds other DNA sequences that translate to the same CDR3. V usage is TRBV2 and J usage is TRBJ2-3; D gene ambiguous. Germline V gene sequence: CDR1 SNHLY, CDR2 FYNNEI. The CDR3 totals 12 residues. V was cut by 5 bases and J by 0 bases, with 3 bases left in between. The CDR3 coding sequence is TGTGCCAGCAGTCCTAGCACAGATACGCAGTATTTT. This codes for CASSPSTDTQYF.

This chain links TRBV29-1 with TRBJ1-5; 7 bases are shared with TRBD1. Looked up from germline, CDR1 is SQVTM and CDR2 is ANQGSEA. V dropped 6 bases and J dropped 3; count of bases not matched to a gene: 11. The length of the CDR3 is 15 residues. CDR3 sequence (DNA): TGCAGCGTCCGGGACAGTTCCGTCCCCAATCAGCCCCAGCATTTT. This translates into CSVRDSSVPNQPQHF.

The chain recombines TRBV11-3 with TRBJ2-7; the D is unclear. Trimming removed 2 bases from V and 1 base from J, with 9 bases in between. Per germline, CDR1 SGHNT and CDR2 YENEEA. This CDR3 contains 14 residues. CDR3 DNA sequence: TGTGCCAGCAGCTTAACCGGTTCTTCCTACGAGCAGTACTTC. Translating it yields CASSLTGSSYEQYF.

This chain links TRBV18 with TRBJ1-2, with 7 bases lining up with TRBD1. The CDR3 runs 15 residues. Germline V gene data show CDR1 as KGHSH and CDR2 as LQKENI. Trimming at V came to 3 bases and at J to 6 bases, leaving 10 bases not matched to a gene. CDR3 sequence: CASSPRTGGLDGYTF. The DNA of the CDR3 is TGTGCCAGCTCACCCAGGACAGGAGGGTTAGATGGCTACACCTTC.

This clone was counted once. CDR3 in DNA: TGTGCCAGCAGCATTAAATGGGACAGGGAAGCTTTCTTT. Translation: CASSIKWDREAFF. The genes are TRBV5-4 and TRBJ1-1, with 8 bases lining up with TRBD1. Germline-derived CDR1 and CDR2 are SGHNT and YYREEE (reference sequence). The CDR3 has 13 amino acids. Trimming cost V 4 bases and J 8 bases; bases outside gene matches: 7.

Only one count was recorded for this clone. V gene TRBV10-3 combines with J gene TRBJ1-2; TRBD1 matches at 7 bases. Germline values: CDR1 ENHRY, CDR2 SYGVKD. V trimming: 1 base; J trimming: 6 bases; junction bases outside the gene matches: 2. The CDR3 spans 13 residues. The CDR3 DNA reads TGTGCCATCAGTGAGTTGGGGACAGATGGCTACACCTTC. As protein: CAISELGTDGYTF.

V is TRBV30 and J is TRBJ1-4; D call uncertain. The V gene lost 2 bases and the J gene lost 4 bases, with 8 bases spanning the gap. This CDR3 has 13 residues. The germline V gene encodes CDR1 GTSNPN and CDR2 SVGIG (reference sequence). CDR3 loop: CAWSKRLNEKLFF. Here the CDR3 DNA reads TGTGCCTGGAGTAAGAGACTTAATGAAAAACTGTTTTTT. Full variable domain (remainder filled in from reference TRBV30 and TRBJ1-4): SQTIHQWPATLVQPVGSPLSLECTVEGTSNPNLYWYRQAAGRGLQLLFYSVGIGQISSEVPQNLSASRPQDRQFILSSKKLLLSDSGFYLCAWSKRLNEKLFFGSGTQLSVL.

V gene TRBV18 combines with J gene TRBJ1-5; D is perhaps TRBD1 (5 bases). The CDR3 has 14 amino acids. Germline V lookup: CDR1 KGHSH, CDR2 LQKENI. The V gene lost 8 bases and the J gene lost 1 base, with 12 bases spanning the gap. The CDR3 DNA reads TGTGCCAGCGGGCGGGGGGGAAGCAATCAGCCCCAGCATTTT. This sequence encodes CASGRGGSNQPQHF.

The chain's CDR3 is CASSLFPGLNTGELFF. CDR3 DNA: TGTGCCAGCAGTTTATTTCCCGGGTTGAACACCGGGGAGCTGTTTTTT. This chain joins TRBV28 and TRBJ2-2; D unresolved. This CDR3 comprises 16 residues. The germline V gene encodes CDR1 MDHEN and CDR2 SYDVKM. V was shortened by 1 base and J by 1 base, with 10 bases between the two germline ends. Full variable domain (missing parts from reference TRBV28 and TRBJ2-2): DVKVTQSSRYLVKRTGEKVFLECVQDMDHENMFWYRQDPGLGLRLIYFSYDVKMKEKGDIPEGYSVSREKKERFSLILESASTNQTSMYLCASSLFPGLNTGELFFGEGSRLTVL.

J is TRBJ1-6 and V is TRBV21-1; the DNA was not used to check the table's D call, TRBD1. TRBV21-1 has pseudogene status. The CDR3 loop spans 18 amino acids. DNA for the CDR3: TGTGCCAGCAGCACCTGCCGAAGCCCGGGACAGGGTAATTCACCCCTCCACTTT. It yields the protein CASSTCRSPGQGNSPLHF.